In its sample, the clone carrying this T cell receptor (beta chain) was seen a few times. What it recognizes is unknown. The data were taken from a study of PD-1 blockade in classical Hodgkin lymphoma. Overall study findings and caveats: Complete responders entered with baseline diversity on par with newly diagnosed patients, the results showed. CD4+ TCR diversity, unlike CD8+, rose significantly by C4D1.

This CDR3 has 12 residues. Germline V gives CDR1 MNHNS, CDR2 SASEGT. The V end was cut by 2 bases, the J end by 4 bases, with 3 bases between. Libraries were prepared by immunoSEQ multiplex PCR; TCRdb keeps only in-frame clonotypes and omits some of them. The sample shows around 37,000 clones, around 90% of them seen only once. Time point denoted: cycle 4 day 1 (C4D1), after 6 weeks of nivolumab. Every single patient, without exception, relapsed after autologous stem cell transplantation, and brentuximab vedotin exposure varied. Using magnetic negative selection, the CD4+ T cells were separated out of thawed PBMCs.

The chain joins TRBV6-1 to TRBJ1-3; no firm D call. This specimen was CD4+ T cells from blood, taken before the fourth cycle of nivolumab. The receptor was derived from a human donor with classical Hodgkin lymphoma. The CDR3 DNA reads TGTGCCAGCAGTGAAACGGGAAACACCATATATTTT. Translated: CASSETGNTIYF.